This T cell receptor beta chain comes out of a study of PD-1 blockade in mismatch repair-deficient tumors. This clone was seen just once. The CDR3 is 15 residues long. Trimming left V 3 bases short and J 1 base short, with 13 bases between. Germline CDR1 SGHNT, CDR2 YYREEE (reference sequence). Sequenced by immunoSEQ multiplex PCR; TCRdb stores in-frame clones only, minus some. The table records 70,000 to 90,000 clones, 65% to 85% of them present only once. This chain joins TRBV5-4 and TRBJ1-2; D remains unclear. The sequenced sample was peripheral blood, obtained 44 weeks after starting pembrolizumab. The sequence was obtained from an adult with mismatch repair-deficient cancer. The CDR3 protein is CASSWHGRFNYGYTF. CDR3 bases: TGTGCCAGCAGCTGGCACGGAAGATTTAACTATGGCTACACCTTC.